These 25 T cell receptor beta chains share one sample of origin, sequenced in a study of CD8+ T cells in alopecia areata. Stated treatment: oral pan-JAK inhibitor, 5-10 mg twice daily. cDNA prepared by RNA extraction and subsequent reverse transcription served as the template for sequencing. The method was immunoSEQ multiplex PCR; TCRdb's version includes in-frame clones alone and lacks a portion of them. This table has 90,000 to 130,000 clones, around three fifths appearing once. The sample consisted of CD8+ T cells sorted from blood, taken at week 24, from a patient treated with tofacitinib. The receptors here all came from a human donor with alopecia areata.

V is TRBV7-9 and J is TRBJ2-3; D is ambiguous. The germline V gene has CDR1 SEHNR and CDR2 FQNEAQ (reference sequence). CDR3 size: 13 residues. Trimming shortened V by 4 bases and J by 1 base, and 6 bases separated the two germline ends. The CDR3 sequence is CASSSVRTDTQYF. CDR3 bases: TGTGCCAGCAGCTCCGTCCGCACAGATACGCAGTATTTT.

Only a few counts were recorded for this clone. In the same sample, other DNA sequences code for this CDR3. This chain connects TRBV30 to TRBJ1-1; unclear D gene. Trimming removed 5 bases from V and 3 bases from J, with 10 bases in between. CDR3 length equals 12 residues. Germline V gene sequence: CDR1 GTSNPN, CDR2 SVGIG (reference sequence). The CDR3 sequence is CAWGYGDTEAFF. As DNA, the CDR3 is TGTGCCTGGGGGTACGGGGACACTGAAGCTTTCTTT.

V gene TRBV5-4 combines with J gene TRBJ1-1; no clear D. The germline CDR1 and CDR2 sequences are SGHNT and YYREEE (reference sequence). Deletions cut 4 bases from V and 4 bases from J, with 17 bases between. The CDR3 length is 15 residues. CDR3 amino acids: CASSPAREGPTEAFF. DNA of the CDR3: TGTGCCAGCAGCCCCGCCCGCGAAGGGCCCACTGAAGCTTTCTTT.

The chain recombines TRBV4-3 with TRBJ1-1; D is unclear. Trimming stripped 4 bases from V and 6 bases from J, with 18 bases between. The CDR3 covers 15 residues. In germline, CDR1 is LGHNA, CDR2 YSLEER. The CDR3 nucleotides are TGCGCCAGCAGCCCAACACGAAGGAGGATGGCTGAAGCTTTCTTT. It is translated as CASSPTRRRMAEAFF.

This sequence joins TRBV27 and TRBJ1-4; D is undetermined. Trimming removed 4 bases at V and 8 bases at J, with 14 bases between. From germline, CDR1 is MNHEY and CDR2 SMNVEV (reference sequence). This CDR3 has 14 amino acids. CDR3 amino acids: CASSYRTTGEKLFF. The CDR3 region has the DNA TGTGCCAGCAGTTACCGGACCACTGGAGAAAAACTGTTTTTT.

This clone was observed once. The chain joins TRBV2 to TRBJ2-5; no definite D call. From germline, CDR1 is SNHLY and CDR2 FYNNEI. The CDR3 is made up of 14 amino acids. V was pared by 0 bases and J by 5 bases, with 10 bases between. The DNA of the CDR3 is TGTGCCAGCAGTGAAGCCCTAGGGTGGGAGACCCAGTACTTC. This gives the protein CASSEALGWETQYF.

This clone was recorded at least ten times. This sequence joins TRBV6-4 and TRBJ2-1, with 9 positions matching TRBD2. J lost 6 bases, V lost 0 bases, and 3 bases had no gene match. Germline assignment: CDR1 MRHNA and CDR2 SNTAGT. CDR3 size: 15 residues. The CDR3 reads CASSDSSGGVNEQFF. The CDR3 bases are TGTGCCAGCAGTGACTCTAGCGGGGGAGTCAATGAGCAGTTCTTC.

This clone was detected a few times. The chain has TRBV30 and TRBJ2-2; no reliable D call. V shed 3 bases and J shed 4 bases, with 9 bases lying between them. CDR3 length equals 13 residues. Germline CDR1 reads GTSNPN; CDR2 reads SVGIG (reference sequence). The CDR3 DNA sequence: TGTGCCTGGAGAGGAAGAGGCACCGGGGAGCTGTTTTTT. Its protein product is CAWRGRGTGELFF.

The chain has TRBV11-2 and TRBJ2-1; a possible D gene is TRBD2 (7 bases). Germline CDR1 is SGHAT and CDR2 is FQNNGV. V was pared by 2 bases and J by 7 bases, with 15 bases between. The CDR3 runs 15 residues. CDR3 protein: CASSLTRGARNEQFF. CDR3 nucleotide sequence: TGTGCCAGCAGCTTAACCCGGGGGGCTAGGAATGAGCAGTTCTTC. The variable domain in full, completed from reference TRBV11-2 and TRBJ2-1, reads EAGVAQSPRYKIIEKRQSVAFWCNPISGHATLYWYQQILGQGPKLLIQFQNNGVVDDSQLPKDRFSAERLKGVDSTLKIQPAKLEDSAVYLCASSLTRGARNEQFFGPGTRLTVL.

The chain uses TRBV6-5 and TRBJ1-2, with 8 bases lining up with TRBD1. The CDR3 is 14 residues long. Per germline, CDR1 MNHEY and CDR2 SVGAGI. The ends lost 6 bases at V and 2 bases at J; junction bases unmatched: 5. The CDR3 region has the DNA TGTGCCAGCAGCGATTGGACAGGGAACTATGGCTACACCTTC. The encoded protein is CASSDWTGNYGYTF.

The chain carries TRBV30 and TRBJ1-2, with TRBD1 matching 8 bases. Germline V gives CDR1 GTSNPN, CDR2 SVGIG (reference sequence). V was pared by 0 bases and J by 6 bases, with 3 bases of the junction left unmatched. The CDR3 length is 13 residues. The DNA of the CDR3 is TGTGCCTGGAGTGTGACAGGGGATGATGGCTACACCTTC. It yields the protein CAWSVTGDDGYTF.

With respect to this clone: Other DNA sequences of this sample code for an identical CDR3. The chain is built from TRBV27 and TRBJ2-7, with D tentatively TRBD1 (6 bases). Germline lookup yields CDR1 MNHEY and CDR2 SMNVEV (reference sequence). The length of the CDR3 is 12 residues. Trimming removed 2 bases from V and 4 bases from J, with 6 bases in between. This chain's CDR3 is CASSLRGYEQYF. The DNA of the CDR3 is TGTGCCAGCAGTTTAAGGGGGTACGAGCAGTACTTC.

The rearrangement uses TRBV5-1 and TRBJ2-2, with D possibly being TRBD1 (5 bases). The germline CDR1 and CDR2 sequences are SGHRS and YFSETQ. The CDR3 contains 15 residues. Trimming left V 1 base short and J 3 bases short, with 10 bases between. The CDR3 DNA is TGCGCCAGCAGCTTGTTGCAGGGCGACACCGGGGAGCTGTTTTTT. Translating it yields CASSLLQGDTGELFF.

The V and J genes are TRBV2 and TRBJ2-7; D not resolved. The CDR3 sequence is 11 residues long. V was pared by 1 base and J by 4 bases, with 2 bases between. Germline CDR1 SNHLY, CDR2 FYNNEI. The CDR3 DNA reads TGTGCCAGCAGTGAAGATTACGAGCAGTACTTC. Protein: CASSEDYEQYF.

The chain employs TRBV30 and TRBJ2-7; D perhaps matches TRBD2 (6 bases). The CDR3 runs 13 residues. The V and J ends lost 2 bases and 0 bases respectively, with 8 bases between them. Germline V lookup: CDR1 GTSNPN, CDR2 SVGIG (reference sequence). The CDR3 nucleotides read TGTGCCTGGAGTATCGGGAGCTCCTACGAGCAGTACTTC. It specifies CAWSIGSSYEQYF.

The chain couples TRBV4-1 to TRBJ2-6, with D unclear. This CDR3 is built from 15 residues. The germline V gene encodes CDR1 MGHRA and CDR2 YSYEKL. Between the trimmed V and J ends, which lost 0 bases and 4 bases, there was a span of 7 bases. In DNA, the CDR3 is TGCGCCAGCAGCCAAGAAGGGTTCGGGGCCAACGTCCTGACTTTC. It translates to CASSQEGFGANVLTF.

In its sample, this clone was seen a few times. V and J are TRBV5-6 and TRBJ2-4; 11 bases are shared with TRBD1. Trimming removed 3 bases from V and 8 bases from J; junction bases left unmatched: 10. The CDR3 runs 16 residues. CDR1 and CDR2 from the germline V gene are SGHDT and YYEEEE. Written as DNA, the CDR3 is TGTGCCAGCAGCTCACCAGGGACAGGGGGATTGGACATTCAGTACTTC. Residues: CASSSPGTGGLDIQYF.

In this sample, this clone turned up a few times. V usage is TRBV30 and J usage is TRBJ2-5; D uncertain. Trimming cost V 0 bases and J 3 bases, with 14 bases left between them. CDR1 is GTSNPN, CDR2 SVGIG, per germline (reference sequence). The CDR3 spans 15 residues. The CDR3, as DNA: TGTGCCTGGAGTGTACTTCGGCGGTTGGAAGAGACCCAGTACTTC. It translates to CAWSVLRRLEETQYF.

This clone was seen only a few times. The rearrangement uses TRBV18 and TRBJ2-5; D may be TRBD1 or TRBD2 (5 bases each). The germline V gene encodes CDR1 KGHSH and CDR2 LQKENI. V lost 2 bases to trimming and J lost 1 base, with 8 bases between them. The CDR3 has 14 residues. The CDR3 nucleotides are TGTGCCAGCTCACCAGGGGACCTCCAAGAGACCCAGTACTTC. This gives the protein CASSPGDLQETQYF.

This clone appeared a few times. The chain carries TRBV2 and TRBJ1-2; D uncertain. V was shortened by 6 bases and J by 6 bases, with 20 bases between the two germline ends. Looked up from germline, CDR1 is SNHLY and CDR2 is FYNNEI. The CDR3 covers 15 residues. The CDR3 DNA sequence: TGTGCCAGCAGGGTACAATCGGGGATGCGGGATGGCTACACCTTC. This gives the protein CASRVQSGMRDGYTF.

In this sample, this clone turned up once. At one end the junction does not follow the germline gene, possibly because of a read error. The genes are TRBV6-5 and TRBJ2-7; 8 positions match TRBD1. Germline V gene lookup returns CDR1 MNHEY and CDR2 SVGAGI. This CDR3 has 14 residues. CDR3 residues: CASSFGQGSNEQYF. CDR3 DNA: TGTGCCAGCAGTTTCGGACAGGGCTCCAACGAGCAGTACTTC.

Only a few counts were recorded for this clone. This chain links TRBV29-1 with TRBJ1-1, with D possibly TRBD1 on 5 matching bases. CDR3 size: 10 residues. Per germline, CDR1 SQVTM and CDR2 ANQGSEA. Trimming removed 6 bases at V and 8 bases at J, with 10 bases between. CDR3 region: CSVPGREAFF. The DNA for the CDR3 is TGCAGCGTGCCAGGGAGGGAAGCTTTCTTT.

The rearrangement joins TRBV9 to TRBJ2-3; TRBD1 might be the D (5 bases). The CDR3 length is 13 residues. The germline V and J ends were trimmed by 7 bases and 2 bases, with 11 bases remaining between them. Germline V gene data show CDR1 as SGDLS and CDR2 as YYNGEE. The chain's CDR3 is CASSDGATDTQYF. DNA for the CDR3: TGTGCCAGCTCCGATGGGGCCACAGATACGCAGTATTTT. The full variable domain, its missing parts supplied by reference TRBV9 and TRBJ2-3, is DSGVTQTPKHLITATGQRVTLRCSPRSGDLSVYWYQQSLDQGLQFLIQYYNGEERAKGNILERFSAQQFPDLHSELNLSSLELGDSALYFCASSDGATDTQYFGPGTRLTVL.

This sequence joins TRBV7-8 and TRBJ2-1; possible D gene TRBD2, 6 bases. CDR3 length: 17 residues. Germline V gene lookup returns CDR1 SGHVS and CDR2 FQNEAQ. Trimming pared 4 bases from V and 0 bases from J, leaving 16 bases between. The CDR3 nucleotides read TGTGCCAGCAGCTCCTACACTGCGGGGATCTCCTACAATGAGCAGTTCTTC. This translates into CASSSYTAGISYNEQFF.

To note about this clone: One junction end disagrees with the germline gene, perhaps due to a read error. V gene TRBV2 combines with J gene TRBJ2-4, with 7 bases lining up with TRBD2. CDR1 and CDR2 from the germline V gene are SNHLY and FYNNEI. There are 15 residues in the CDR3. In DNA form, the CDR3 reads TGTGCCAGCGGTGATAGCGGGCTAGCCAAAAACATTCAGTACTTC. This codes for CASGDSGLAKNIQYF.